This entry lists 26 T cell receptor beta chains sequenced from one sample in a study of shared clonotypes between healthy human individuals. Clones were sequenced by immunoSEQ multiplex PCR, and TCRdb holds only the in-frame ones, with some missing. Among millions of clones listed, over 85% were seen once. The specimen was naive CD4+ T cells from PBMCs. As to subset: CD45RA+ positively selected. The receptors come from a young man in good health. Some clones in this sample may be carry-over from other donors' samples.

This chain joins TRBV7-9 and TRBJ1-4, with 7 nucleotides matching TRBD1. Trimming at V came to 4 bases and at J to 2 bases, leaving 4 bases not matched to a gene. From germline, CDR1 is SEHNR and CDR2 FQNEAQ (reference sequence). The CDR3 extends over 15 amino acids. The CDR3 region is CASSSQGPTNEKLFF. The CDR3, as DNA: TGTGCCAGCAGCTCACAGGGGCCTACTAATGAAAAACTGTTTTTT.

V usage is TRBV19 and J usage is TRBJ1-1; weak D call: TRBD1 (5 bases). This CDR3 contains 16 residues. V dropped 10 bases and J dropped 3 bases, with 24 bases sitting between them. Germline lookup yields CDR1 LNHDA and CDR2 SQIVND (reference sequence). As DNA, the CDR3 is TGTGCCACCCAAACGGTGGCAGGGTGGTCGGACACTGAAGCTTTCTTT. It translates to CATQTVAGWSDTEAFF.

This rearrangement joins TRBV7-2 to TRBJ2-2; D gene uncertain. Trimming removed 2 bases from V and 6 bases from J, with 10 bases in between. The CDR3 is made up of 14 amino acids. Germline assignment: CDR1 SGHTA and CDR2 FQGNSA. The CDR3 coding sequence is TGTGCCAGCAGCTTAAACGCGGAACCCGGGGAGCTGTTTTTT. As protein: CASSLNAEPGELFF. The full variable domain, completed using reference TRBV7-2 and TRBJ2-2, is GAGVSQSPSNKVTEKGKDVELRCDPISGHTALYWYRQSLGQGLEFLIYFQGNSAPDKSGLPSDRFSAERTGGSVSTLTIQRTQQEDSAVYLCASSLNAEPGELFFGEGSRLTVL.

This chain connects TRBV4-3 to TRBJ2-7, with 8 bases lining up with TRBD1. The CDR3 contains 15 residues. The V gene end was trimmed by 1 base and the J gene end by 4 bases; junction bases not matched to a gene: 6. The germline V gene has CDR1 LGHNA and CDR2 YSLEER. As DNA, the CDR3 is TGCGCCAGCAGCCAAGGTGGGCAGGGGGCTTACGAGCAGTACTTC. Residues: CASSQGGQGAYEQYF.

In the case of this clone: Other DNA sequences from this sample encode an identical CDR3 as well. The chain has TRBV4-3 and TRBJ2-5; 7 nucleotides align to TRBD1. The CDR3 sequence is 15 residues long. Per germline, CDR1 LGHNA and CDR2 YSLEER. Trimming cost V 0 bases and J 2 bases; bases outside gene matches: 3. The CDR3 here is CASSQEGRGQETQYF. CDR3 nucleotide sequence: TGCGCCAGCAGCCAAGAGGGCAGGGGGCAAGAGACCCAGTACTTC.

The rearrangement links TRBV6-1 to TRBJ2-4; 8 nucleotides line up with TRBD1. Germline V gene lookup returns CDR1 MNHNS and CDR2 SASEGT. V lost 3 bases to trimming and J lost 8 bases; unmatched junction nucleotides: 6. The CDR3 is made up of 14 amino acids. The CDR3 region is CASSETGAGDIQYF. The CDR3 region has the DNA TGTGCCAGCAGTGAGACAGGGGCAGGAGACATTCAGTACTTC.

The chain carries TRBV6-1 and TRBJ1-3, with D unresolved. V lost 2 bases, J lost 0 bases, and 8 bases lay in between. The CDR3 has 15 residues. Germline V gene data show CDR1 as MNHNS and CDR2 as SASEGT. CDR3 nucleotide sequence: TGTGCCAGCAGTGAACTCAGGAGCTCTGGAAACACCATATATTTT. Its translation: CASSELRSSGNTIYF.

This sequence joins TRBV15 and TRBJ1-3; 9 positions match TRBD1. The CDR3 spans 16 residues. Germline CDR1 LNHNV, CDR2 YYDKDF (reference sequence). Trimming cost V 4 bases and J 8 bases; bases outside gene matches: 12. This CDR3 reads CATSTWPDRGGDTIYF. CDR3 nucleotide sequence: TGTGCCACCAGCACCTGGCCGGACAGGGGCGGGGACACCATATATTTT.

Details on this clone: Other DNA sequences in this specimen translate into the identical CDR3. The chain combines TRBV20-1 with TRBJ2-7, with unresolved D. Germline V gene data show CDR1 as DFQATT and CDR2 as SNEGSKA (reference sequence). The CDR3 length is 10 residues. Trimming pared 6 bases from V and 3 bases from J, leaving 6 bases between. CDR3 bases: TGCAGTGCCGGGTTCTACGAGCAGTACTTC. This translates into CSAGFYEQYF.

The chain links TRBV27 to TRBJ2-1; tentative D call: TRBD2 (5 bases). CDR3 length equals 20 residues. V lost 2 bases and J 7 bases, leaving 30 bases between the germline ends. Germline CDR1 reads MNHEY; CDR2 reads SMNVEV (reference sequence). The CDR3 here is CASSLKYRVGRGPSRNEQFF. CDR3 in DNA: TGTGCCAGCAGTTTAAAGTATCGGGTAGGCAGAGGGCCCTCTCGGAATGAGCAGTTCTTC.

The CDR3, as DNA: TGTGCCAGTAGGAAAAAAGCGGGAGGCCGACCGAATGAGCAGTTCTTC. It translates to CASRKKAGGRPNEQFF. The chain combines TRBV19 with TRBJ2-1; TRBD2 agrees at 9 bases. The CDR3 spans 16 residues. Germline V CDR1 and CDR2: LNHDA, SQIVND (reference sequence). The trim removed 6 bases at V and 7 bases at J, leaving 13 bases unmatched.

The genes are TRBV6-6 and TRBJ1-1; D perhaps matches TRBD1 (6 bases). Germline assignment: CDR1 MNHNY and CDR2 SVGAGI (reference sequence). V lost 0 bases to trimming and J lost 1 base, with 9 bases between them. CDR3 size: 15 residues. The CDR3, as DNA: TGTGCCAGCAGTTACTCTCGGGGGCAGAACACTGAAGCTTTCTTT. Translation: CASSYSRGQNTEAFF.

V usage is TRBV5-1 and J usage is TRBJ2-3; D might be TRBD1 or TRBD2, each matching 6 bases. The germline gives CDR1 SGHRS, CDR2 YFSETQ. V was clipped by 5 bases and J by 0 bases, with 19 bases between them. This CDR3 is 17 amino acids long. This CDR3 reads CASRTGGTLTSTDTQYF. DNA of the CDR3: TGCGCCAGCAGGACGGGCGGGACATTGACTAGCACAGATACGCAGTATTTT.

CDR3 DNA: TGTGCCAGCAATGGGAGATTGAACACTGAAGCTTTCTTT. Protein product: CASNGRLNTEAFF. V gene TRBV2 combines with J gene TRBJ1-1; D not certain. The CDR3 loop spans 13 amino acids. Trimming left V 7 bases short and J 0 bases short, with 9 bases between. Germline CDR1 reads SNHLY; CDR2 reads FYNNEI.

The V gene is TRBV27, the J gene TRBJ2-7; tentatively, D is TRBD1 or TRBD2 (6 bases each). CDR3 length equals 15 residues. Trimming shortened V by 5 bases and J by 2 bases, and 16 bases separated the two germline ends. CDR1 MNHEY and CDR2 SMNVEV come from the germline V gene (reference sequence). In DNA form, the CDR3 reads TGTGCCAGCAGTCTCCGGGTCGGGGGCCCCTACGAGCAGTACTTC. Encoded protein: CASSLRVGGPYEQYF.

The V gene is TRBV7-8, the J gene TRBJ2-1; D gene uncertain. Germline V gene data show CDR1 as SGHVS and CDR2 as FQNEAQ. V was cut by 5 bases and J by 1 base, with 9 bases left in between. The CDR3 is 14 residues long. The DNA for the CDR3 is TGTGCCAGCAGCCCCAGAGCTTCCTACAATGAGCAGTTCTTC. Translation: CASSPRASYNEQFF.

The chain employs TRBV20-1 and TRBJ1-2; no reliable D call. The CDR3 totals 11 residues. Germline assignment: CDR1 DFQATT and CDR2 SNEGSKA (reference sequence). V was clipped by 6 bases and J by 6 bases, with 11 bases between them. CDR3 nucleotides: TGCAGTGCCCCTATTGGGGATGGCTACACCTTC. Translation: CSAPIGDGYTF.

J is TRBJ2-7 and V is TRBV2; D may be TRBD2 (5 bases). The CDR3 totals 14 residues. Trimming shortened V by 11 bases and J by 2 bases, and 19 bases separated the two germline ends. CDR1 and CDR2 (germline): SNHLY, FYNNEI. The CDR3 DNA sequence: TGTGCCGGAGGACGGAGGTTGGATACCTACGAGCAGTACTTC. It translates to CAGGRRLDTYEQYF.

The gene calls are TRBV5-1 and TRBJ1-3; D is unresolved. The CDR3 runs to 14 residues. Germline lookup yields CDR1 SGHRS and CDR2 YFSETQ. V was shortened by 1 base and J by 0 bases, with 5 bases between the two germline ends. The CDR3 is CASSLTHSGNTIYF. The CDR3 nucleotides are TGCGCCAGCAGCTTGACGCACTCTGGAAACACCATATATTTT. Using reference TRBV5-1 and TRBJ1-3 for the parts outside the CDR3, the full variable domain is KAGVTQTPRYLIKTRGQQVTLSCSPISGHRSVSWYQQTPGQGLQFLFEYFSETQRNKGNFPGRFSGRQFSNSRSEMNVSTLELGDSALYLCASSLTHSGNTIYFGEGSWLTVV.

The sample holds one count of this clone. The rearrangement links TRBV5-4 to TRBJ2-1; maybe TRBD1 (6 bases). The CDR3 contains 11 residues. V lost 1 base to trimming and J lost 13 bases, with 9 bases between them. Germline V gene lookup returns CDR1 SGHNT and CDR2 YYREEE (reference sequence). CDR3 residues: CASSLQGKQFF. CDR3 in DNA: TGTGCCAGCAGCTTGCAGGGGAAACAGTTCTTC. Based on the CDR3 plus reference TRBV5-4 and TRBJ2-1, the full variable domain is ETGVTQSPTHLIKTRGQQVTLRCSSQSGHNTVSWYQQALGQGPQFIFQYYREEENGRGNFPPRFSGLQFPNYSSELNVNALELDDSALYLCASSLQGKQFFGPGTRLTVL.

V and J are TRBV5-1 and TRBJ2-5; D might be TRBD2 (6 bases). The CDR3 is made up of 16 amino acids. Germline V CDR1 and CDR2: SGHRS, YFSETQ. The germline V and J ends were trimmed by 2 bases and 4 bases, with 18 bases remaining between them. In nucleotides, the CDR3 is TGCGCCAGCAGCTTATCGACCGGGAGTCGGCCAGAGACCCAGTACTTC. Translation: CASSLSTGSRPETQYF.

This chain uses TRBV5-1 with TRBJ2-3; TRBD1 might be the D (5 bases). V dropped 0 bases and J dropped 4 bases, with 12 bases sitting between them. From germline, CDR1 is SGHRS and CDR2 YFSETQ. The CDR3 contains 15 residues. The CDR3 DNA reads TGCGCCAGCAGCTTGGGGGTTAGGGGATCAGATACGCAGTATTTT. Its protein is CASSLGVRGSDTQYF.

This chain uses TRBV7-3 with TRBJ1-1; D uncertain. The CDR3 contains 13 residues. CDR1 is SGHTA, CDR2 FQGTGA, per germline. V was cut by 6 bases and J by 0 bases, with 8 bases left in between. Here the CDR3 DNA reads TGTGCCAGCAGTTACAACTTGAACACTGAAGCTTTCTTT. Translated, it gives CASSYNLNTEAFF. Complete variable domain (other parts from reference TRBV7-3 and TRBJ1-1): GAGVSQTPSNKVTEKGKYVELRCDPISGHTALYWYRQSLGQGPEFLIYFQGTGAADDSGLPNDRFFAVRPEGSVSTLKIQRTERGDSAVYLCASSYNLNTEAFFGQGTRLTVV.

The J gene is TRBJ1-2, the V gene TRBV7-3; D gene ambiguous. This CDR3 is built from 15 residues. Looked up from germline, CDR1 is SGHTA and CDR2 is FQGTGA. V lost 2 bases and J lost 4, with 14 bases in between. CDR3 sequence: CASSLAKERGYGYTF. The CDR3 region has the DNA TGTGCCAGCAGCTTAGCGAAGGAACGGGGCTATGGCTACACCTTC.

V usage is TRBV7-3 and J usage is TRBJ2-3; D unclear. Trimming left V 5 bases short and J 6 bases short, with 12 bases between. CDR3 size: 13 residues. CDR1 and CDR2 (germline): SGHTA, FQGTGA. The CDR3 loop is CASSPSARDTQYF. Written as DNA, the CDR3 is TGTGCCAGCAGCCCGTCCGCTCGTGATACGCAGTATTTT.

In DNA, the CDR3 is TGCGCCAGCAGTGAGTCCAGACAGACACCGGACTACAATGAGCAGTTCTTC. Translation gives CASSESRQTPDYNEQFF. The chain recombines TRBV10-2 with TRBJ2-1, with a possible D match to TRBD1 (5 bases). This CDR3 is 17 amino acids long. The germline gives CDR1 WSHSY, CDR2 SAAADI. V was shortened by 0 bases and J by 3 bases, with 15 bases between the two germline ends.